This TCR beta chain is drawn from a study of blood T cells in healthy people across ages. Germline CDR1 ENHRY, CDR2 SYGVKD. The CDR3 loop spans 12 amino acids. Trimming left V 9 bases short and J 4 bases short, with 12 bases between. The study, taken as a whole, reports: The unsorted PBMCs prevented any conclusive comparison of naive versus antigen-experienced cells. Unknown CMV status may confound age-related changes in expanded clones.

In its sample, this clonotype was seen a few times. What it binds is unknown. A second roughly 7 to 12 cycle PCR used barcoded and J-beta primers. TCRdb independently ran MiXCR on the 5' RACE reads; one entry per CDR3 protein. The sample lists 1.5 million to 2 million distinct CDR3 sequences, approximately 32% occurring once. In terms of origin and age, donors were healthy Caucasian individuals from Russia aged 6 to 90. Isolated per sample were at least 7 million PBMCs. The sample consisted of blood. This receptor was identified in a woman aged 25 to 39 in good health. This chain joins TRBV10-3 and TRBJ1-2, with D tentatively TRBD1 (5 bases). The CDR3 nucleotides read TGTGCCATGTCCAGGGATACCTATGGCTACACCTTC. Its protein product is CAMSRDTYGYTF.